The 8 T cell receptor beta chains in this list originate from one sample, sequenced in a study of identical twins' blood T cells. One entry per CDR3 protein results from TCRdb running MiXCR on the 5' RACE reads. The sample lists around 380,000 distinct CDR3 sequences, roughly 28% occurring once. Sequencing was carried out using PBMCs. These receptors came from a woman aged 18-49 years in good health.

The chain uses TRBV10-3 and TRBJ1-4; TRBD1 matches at 8 bases. Trimming cost V 5 bases and J 7 bases; bases outside gene matches: 6. From germline, CDR1 is ENHRY and CDR2 SYGVKD. This CDR3 comprises 14 residues. Here the CDR3 DNA reads TGTGCCATCAGTAAGGGACAGGAGAGTGAAAAACTGTTTTTT. Its translation: CAISKGQESEKLFF.

Points on this clonotype: A clone one base away is much larger, so this may be a read error. CDR3 amino acids: CASSPGHYGYTF. CDR3 in DNA: TGTGCCAGCAGCCCGGGACACTATGGCTACACCTTC. The chain is built from TRBV14 and TRBJ1-2, with D possibly TRBD1 on 5 matching bases. The CDR3 consists of 12 residues. Trimming left V 4 bases short and J 3 bases short, with 6 bases between. Germline V CDR1 and CDR2: SGHDN, FVKESK.

The chain links TRBV6-2 or TRBV6-3 to TRBJ1-1; possible D gene TRBD1, 5 bases. Per germline, CDR1 MNHEY and CDR2 SVGEGT. The length of the CDR3 is 16 residues. Trimming stripped 6 bases from V and 2 bases from J, with 19 bases between. CDR3 sequence (DNA): TGTGCCAGCAGCTTAGAGAGTGGGGCCATCAACACTGAAGCTTTCTTT. It specifies CASSLESGAINTEAFF.

The chain couples TRBV5-5 to TRBJ1-3, with a weak D call TRBD1 (6 bases). Per the germline V gene, CDR1 is SGHKS and CDR2 is YYEKEE (reference sequence). V lost 5 bases and J lost 2, with 11 bases in between. This CDR3 comprises 14 residues. The CDR3 coding sequence is TGTGCCAGCAGTTCAGGGGTTACTGGAAACACCATATATTTT. It codes for CASSSGVTGNTIYF.

This clonotype has only a few counts. This chain connects TRBV12-3 or TRBV12-4 to TRBJ1-1, with a weak D call TRBD1 (5 bases). The CDR3 loop spans 14 amino acids. Trimming took off 6 bases at V and 3 bases at J, with 14 bases between the two ends. The chain's CDR3 is CASSPRGVYTEAFF. Written as DNA, the CDR3 is TGTGCCAGCAGCCCACGGGGGGTCTACACTGAAGCTTTCTTT.

Of note for this clonotype: This sequence may be a read error, since a much larger clone differs from it by one base. This CDR3 is CIVTDRLETEAFF. CDR3 nucleotides: TGCATCGTGACGGACAGATTGGAAACTGAAGCTTTCTTT. The V call is TRBV29-1, the J call TRBJ1-1, with D possibly being TRBD1 (6 bases). The germline V gene encodes CDR1 SQVTM and CDR2 ANQGSEA. The CDR3 has 13 amino acids.

The chain couples TRBV2 to TRBJ2-2; D is possibly TRBD2 (5 bases). V was pared by 3 bases and J by 0 bases, with 8 bases between. Germline CDR1 reads SNHLY; CDR2 reads FYNNEI. The CDR3 spans 15 residues. CDR3 sequence (DNA): TGTGCCAGCAGTGAGGCGGGTCCGAACACCGGGGAGCTGTTTTTT. This codes for CASSEAGPNTGELFF.

The genes are TRBV10-2 and TRBJ1-2; no clear D gene. Trimming removed 1 base from V and 5 bases from J, with 8 bases in between. CDR1 WSHSY and CDR2 SAAADI come from the germline V gene. This CDR3 contains 13 residues. The CDR3 is CASSELQLYGYTF. The CDR3 DNA follows: TGCGCCAGCAGTGAGTTACAGCTTTATGGCTACACCTTC.